This T cell receptor (beta chain) comes out of a study of shared clonotypes between healthy human individuals. CDR3 length: 12 amino acids. Germline V gene lookup returns CDR1 SEHNR and CDR2 FQNEAQ (reference sequence). The V end was cut by 7 bases, the J end by 3 bases, with 9 bases between. Using immunoSEQ multiplex PCR, the repertoire was profiled, and TCRdb retains in-frame clones only, with some absent. The sample includes about 2.2 million clones, roughly 91% of them seen just once. Positive CCR7 selection of CD45RO-negative cells yielded the naive CD8 cells, and terminally differentiated effector memory CD45RA+ cells were excluded.

This clonotype originated in a man between 18 and 35 years old in good health. Some clones in this sample may be carry-over from other donors' samples. This chain joins TRBV7-9 and TRBJ1-1; unclear D gene. Sequencing used naive CD8+ T cells from PBMCs. DNA of the CDR3: TGTGCCAGCACTATAGGGCACACTGAAGCTTTCTTT. Amino acids: CASTIGHTEAFF.